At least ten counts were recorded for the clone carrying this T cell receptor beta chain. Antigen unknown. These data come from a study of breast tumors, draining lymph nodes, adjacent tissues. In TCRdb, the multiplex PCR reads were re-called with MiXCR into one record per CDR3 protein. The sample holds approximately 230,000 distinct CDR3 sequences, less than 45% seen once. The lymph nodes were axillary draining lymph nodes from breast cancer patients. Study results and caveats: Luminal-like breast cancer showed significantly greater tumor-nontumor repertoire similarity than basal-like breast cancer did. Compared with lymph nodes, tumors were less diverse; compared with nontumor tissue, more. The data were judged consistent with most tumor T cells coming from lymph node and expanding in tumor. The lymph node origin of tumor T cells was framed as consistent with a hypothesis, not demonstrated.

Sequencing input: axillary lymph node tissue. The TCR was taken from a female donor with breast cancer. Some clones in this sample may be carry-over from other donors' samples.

The CDR3 sequence: CAISATGLQGYTF. The CDR3 DNA is TGTGCCATCAGTGCCACAGGGCTGCAAGGCTACACCTTC. V gene TRBV10-3 combines with J gene TRBJ1-2; possible D gene TRBD1, 6 bases. CDR3 size: 13 residues. Germline V gene data show CDR1 as ENHRY and CDR2 as SYGVKD. V gave up 4 bases and J gave up 8 bases, with 14 bases separating them.